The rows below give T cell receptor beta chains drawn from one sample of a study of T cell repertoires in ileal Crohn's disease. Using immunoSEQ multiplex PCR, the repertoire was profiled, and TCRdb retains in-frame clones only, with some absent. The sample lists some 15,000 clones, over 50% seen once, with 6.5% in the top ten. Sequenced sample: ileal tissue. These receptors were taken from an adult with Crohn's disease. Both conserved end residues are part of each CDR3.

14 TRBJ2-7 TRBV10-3 CAISEAGQGREQYF
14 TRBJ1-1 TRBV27 CASSPWTPNTEAFF
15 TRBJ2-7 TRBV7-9 CASSPGSSGVYEQYF
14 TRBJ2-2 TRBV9 CASSVAGRTGELFF
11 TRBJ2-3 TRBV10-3 CAISSQDTQYF
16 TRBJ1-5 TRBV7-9 CASSLGSGTDNQPQHF
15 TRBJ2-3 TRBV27 CASRRSGSRTDTQYF
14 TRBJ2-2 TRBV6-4 CASTPTSEGGELFF
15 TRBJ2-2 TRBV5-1 CASSFILAAERELFF
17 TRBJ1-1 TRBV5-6 CASSSWTEGRREAEAFF
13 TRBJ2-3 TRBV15 CATSGGEADTQYF
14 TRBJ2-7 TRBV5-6 CASSLAGRSFEQYF
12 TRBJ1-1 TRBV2 CASSLQGVEAFF
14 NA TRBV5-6 CASSQGGGSYEQYF
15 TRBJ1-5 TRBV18 CASSRTDSLNQPQHF
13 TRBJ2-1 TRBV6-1 CASTRTAGNEQFF
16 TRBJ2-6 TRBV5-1 CASSLGHSSGANVLTF
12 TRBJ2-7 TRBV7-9 CASSRSSYEQYF
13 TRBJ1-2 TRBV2 CASSVLSSLGYTF
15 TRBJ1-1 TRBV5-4 CASSQDQGAHTEAFF
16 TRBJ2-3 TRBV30 CAWATGRAATTDTQYF
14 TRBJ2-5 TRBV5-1 CASSLVGPQETQYF
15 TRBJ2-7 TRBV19 CASSIKGEGSYEQYF
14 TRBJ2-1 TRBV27 CASSLNRVVGEQFF
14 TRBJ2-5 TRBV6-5 CASSLLGQQETQYF
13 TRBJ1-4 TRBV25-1 CASRGQGYEKLFF
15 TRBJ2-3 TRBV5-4 CASTPDVARADTQYF
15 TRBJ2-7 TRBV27 CASSPLGGSSYEQYF
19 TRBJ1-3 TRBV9 CASSVTIPGTGSSGNTIYF
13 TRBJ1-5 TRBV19 CASTPGRLEPQHF
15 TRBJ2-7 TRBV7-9 CASSASTTAGIEQYF
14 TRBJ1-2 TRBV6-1 CASRPNRVNYGYTF
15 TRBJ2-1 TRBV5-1 CASSTSRQGHNEQFF
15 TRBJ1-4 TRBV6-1 CASSGRTDEVEKLFF
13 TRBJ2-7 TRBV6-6 CASTGRGSYEQYF